Following are 22 T cell receptor delta chains from one sample sequenced in a study of gamma-delta chains in newborns, infants, children. TCRdb re-analyzed the reads via CATT. This table holds about 4,100 delta-chain clones, more than 0.55% found once. Sample: blood. The receptors shown here come from a child who was a newborn, infant or young child, either healthy, febrile or measles-vaccinated (not recorded which).

Regarding this clone: The protein recorded in TCRdb matches a much larger clone and deviates from this DNA's translation at residue 5, suggesting a read error; the protein here is obtained by translating the DNA. The chain uses TRDV2 and TRDJ1; possible D gene TRDD3, 5 bases. The CDR3 sequence is 14 residues long. In germline, CDR1 is GEAIGNYY, CDR2 EKD. The V end lost 3 bases, the J end lost 1 base, and 11 bases lay between the germline ends. CDR3 loop: CACDAGGVTDKLIF. For the CDR3, the DNA is TGTGCCTGTGACGCCGGGGGGGTCACCGATAAACTCATCTTT.

As to this clone: Translating this DNA gives a protein that differs at residue 9 from the TCRdb one, which belongs to a much larger clone; a read error is likely, and the protein shown is this translation. The V call is TRDV3, the J call TRDJ3; 11 bases are a match to TRDD3. Germline CDR1 reads TVYSNPD; CDR2 reads GDNSRS (reference sequence). The CDR3 contains 15 residues. CDR3 DNA sequence: TGTGCCTTTACTGGGGGATACTGGAACACCCGACAGATGTTTTTC. It specifies CAFTGGYWNTRQMFF.

By its share, this clone is large. This sample includes further DNA sequences coding for the same CDR3. The chain joins TRDV2 to TRDJ3, with 7 positions matching TRDD3. V lost 2 bases, J lost 0 bases, and 6 bases stayed unmatched. Germline values: CDR1 GEAIGNYY, CDR2 EKD. This CDR3 spans 18 amino acids. The CDR3 here is CACDKVLGSSWDTRQMFF. The CDR3 DNA is TGTGCCTGTGACAAAGTACTGGGGAGCTCCTGGGACACCCGACAGATGTTTTTC.

This clone was seen a handful of times. A much larger clone is a single base away; this may be a read error. The chain recombines TRDV1 with TRDJ2, with D perhaps given as TRDD2 or TRDD3 (6 bases each). V dropped 2 bases and J dropped 6 bases, with 31 bases sitting between them. Germline loops: CDR1 TSWWSYY, CDR2 QGS. This CDR3 spans 21 amino acids. The chain's CDR3 is CALGEIRLASWEIREAAQLFF. As DNA, the CDR3 is TGTGCTCTTGGGGAAATTCGGTTAGCTTCCTGGGAGATACGCGAAGCAGCACAACTCTTCTTT.

The table lists this clone with a few counts. The TCRdb record carries a much larger clone's protein, which differs from this DNA's translation at residue 10; a read error is the likely cause, and the protein listed here is the DNA translation. The V gene is TRDV2, the J gene TRDJ3, with D perhaps matching TRDD3 (5 bases). Per germline, CDR1 GEAIGNYY and CDR2 EKD. V was pared by 3 bases and J by 2 bases, with 16 bases between. The CDR3 extends over 18 amino acids. The DNA for the CDR3 is TGTGCCTGTGACCTTCTAGGGATGAGCCCCTGGGACACCCGACAGATGTTTTTC. Its protein product is CACDLLGMSPWDTRQMFF.

For this clone: This DNA's translation differs at residue 4 from TCRdb's protein, which comes from a much larger clone; a read error is likely, and the protein shown is translated from the DNA. V gene TRDV2 combines with J gene TRDJ3; TRDD3 agrees at 12 bases. This CDR3 contains 18 residues. In germline, CDR1 is GEAIGNYY, CDR2 EKD. The V and J ends lost 5 bases and 0 bases, in that order; junction bases with no gene match: 4. The CDR3 DNA reads TGTGCCTGTGGCATACTGGGGGATACCTCCTGGGACACCCGACAGATGTTTTTC. This encodes CACGILGDTSWDTRQMFF.

This clone was found a few times. This is likely an artifact of a read error, given a far larger clone one base away. Different DNA sequences within this sample yield the same CDR3. The V gene is TRDV1, the J gene TRDJ2; TRDD3 agrees at 12 bases. CDR3 length: 20 residues. Looked up from germline, CDR1 is TSWWSYY and CDR2 is QGS. CDR3 amino acids: CALGELNDYWGILGTAQLFF. The CDR3 DNA follows: TGTGCTCTTGGGGAACTTAACGACTACTGGGGGATACTGGGGACAGCACAACTATTCTTT.

This clone showed up just a few times. TCRdb's listed protein matches a much larger clone and diverges from this DNA's translation at residue 6, likely through a read error; the protein shown comes from the DNA. V usage is TRDV2 and J usage is TRDJ3; 13 positions match TRDD3. CDR1 is GEAIGNYY and CDR2 is EKD in the germline V gene. The CDR3 consists of 20 residues. V gave up 0 bases and J gave up 0 bases; unmatched junction bases: 4. CDR3 nucleotide sequence: TGTGCCTGTGACACCATACTGGGGGATACGAGCTCCTGGGACACCCGACAGATGTTTTTC. Protein product: CACDTILGDTSSWDTRQMFF.

This clone is termed large (0.1 to 1%). Other DNA variants within this sample encode the same CDR3. This rearrangement joins TRDV2 to TRDJ3; 12 bases are a match to TRDD3. Germline CDR1 is GEAIGNYY and CDR2 is EKD. CDR3 length: 19 amino acids. V was clipped by 4 bases and J by 0 bases; unmatched bases: 6. CDR3 in DNA: TGTGCCTGTGAACCACTGGGGGATACTATCTCCTGGGACACCCGACAGATGTTTTTC. Protein: CACEPLGDTISWDTRQMFF.

This clone was seen a handful of times. This probably arose from a read error, given a far larger clone one base away. V usage is TRDV2 and J usage is TRDJ3; 9 nucleotides line up with TRDD3. The CDR3 loop spans 19 amino acids. Germline V gives CDR1 GEAIGNYY, CDR2 EKD. CDR3 DNA sequence: TGTGCCTGTGACCGAGCCTACTGGGGGAGCTCCCGGGACACCCGACAGATGTTTTTC. Its translation is CACDRAYWGSSRDTRQMFF.

As concerns this clone: Translating this DNA gives a protein that differs at residue 15 from the TCRdb one, which belongs to a much larger clone; a read error is likely, and the protein shown is this translation. The genes are TRDV2 and TRDJ3; D possibly uses TRDD2 or TRDD3 (5 bases each). The CDR3 loop spans 17 amino acids. CDR1 GEAIGNYY and CDR2 EKD come from the germline V gene. The DNA of the CDR3 is TGTGCCTGTGACCCTACTGGAAGCTCCTGGGACACCCGACAGGTGTTTTTC. Its protein is CACDPTGSSWDTRQVFF.

On this clone: This likely stems from a read error, as it lies one base from a far larger clone. The same CDR3 is also encoded by other DNA sequences in this sample. The chain has TRDV2 and TRDJ3; 12 bases fit TRDD3. The CDR3 is made up of 18 amino acids. CDR1 GEAIGNYY and CDR2 EKD come from the germline V gene. CDR3 DNA: TGTGCCTGTGACAGTACTGGGGGATACTCCTGGGACACTCGACAGATGTTTTTC. Amino acid sequence: CACDSTGGYSWDTRQMFF.

Worth noting for this clone: TCRdb records a much larger clone's protein for this DNA, with a difference at residue 8 that likely arises from a read error; the protein given is the translation of the DNA. Other DNA sequences in the same sample also yield this CDR3. This chain joins TRDV2 and TRDJ3; D possibly corresponds to TRDD3 (6 bases). V lost 1 base and J 0 bases, leaving 9 bases between the germline ends. There are 17 residues in the CDR3. CDR1 and CDR2 from the germline V gene are GEAIGNYY and EKD. The CDR3 region is CACDTGGHSWDTRQMFF. In DNA form, the CDR3 reads TGTGCCTGTGACACAGGGGGACACTCCTGGGACACCCGACAGATGTTTTTC.

A note on this clone: This probably arose from a read error, given a far larger clone one base away. At the DNA level, this CDR3 is encoded by other sequences in the same sample as well. The chain carries TRDV2 and TRDJ3; D ambiguous. Germline V gene sequence: CDR1 GEAIGNYY, CDR2 EKD. V was pared by 0 bases and J by 0 bases, with 11 bases between. This CDR3 comprises 18 residues. The CDR3 sequence is CACDTGWSSSWDTRQMFF. CDR3 DNA: TGTGCCTGTGACACCGGGTGGTCTAGCTCCTGGGACACCCGACAGATGTTTTTC.

On this clone itself: The likely explanation is a read error, given a far larger clone one base away. Other DNA sequences within the sample encode an identical CDR3. This chain connects TRAV29/DV5 to TRDJ2, with D possibly TRDD3 on 7 matching bases. This CDR3 is built from 17 residues. V lost 1 base to trimming and J lost 7 bases, with 23 bases between them. CDR1 and CDR2 (germline): NSMFDY, ISSIKDK. The CDR3 DNA is TGTGCAGCAAGCCGCCTTCCCACGGGTGGGGGACGAGCACAACTCTTCTTT. Protein sequence: CAASRLPTGGGRAQLFF.

In this sample, this clone turned up a few times. This DNA's translation and the protein TCRdb lists, from a much larger clone, do not match at residue 12, likely due to a read error; the protein shown is translated from the DNA. The chain is built from TRAV29/DV5 and TRDJ1, with 13 positions matching TRDD3. The CDR3 contains 18 residues. The trim removed 0 bases at V and 1 base at J, leaving 9 bases unmatched. In germline, CDR1 is NSMFDY, CDR2 ISSIKDK. The DNA for the CDR3 is TGTGCAGCAAGCGCACTTACTGGGGGATACGAGTGCACCGATAAACTCATCTTT. Translating it yields CAASALTGGYECTDKLIF. Full variable domain (remainder filled in from reference TRAV29/DV5 and TRDJ1): DQQVKQNSPSLSVQEGRISILNCDYTNSMFDYFLWYKKYPAEGPTFLISISSIKDKNEDGRFTVFLNKSAKHLSLHIVPSQPGDSAVYFCAASALTGGYECTDKLIFGKGTRVTVEP.

In regard to this clone: TCRdb records a much larger clone's protein for this DNA, with a difference at residue 6 that likely arises from a read error; the protein given is the translation of the DNA. The rearrangement uses TRDV2 and TRDJ3; tentative D call: TRDD3 (6 bases). The CDR3 length is 18 residues. Per the germline V gene, CDR1 is GEAIGNYY and CDR2 is EKD. The V end was cut by 0 bases, the J end by 0 bases, with 11 bases between. The CDR3 DNA is TGTGCCTGTGACACCTTGGGGGCCTCCTCCTGGGACACCCGACAGATGTTTTTC. Protein: CACDTLGASSWDTRQMFF.

This clone came up a few times. A much larger clone differs by one base, so this may be a read error. The same CDR3 arises from other DNA sequences in this sample as well. Here the CDR3 reads CACDTWGALTAQLFF. The CDR3 bases are TGTGCCTGTGACACCTGGGGTGCTTTGACAGCGCAACTCTTCTTT. The rearrangement uses TRDV2 and TRDJ2; D might be TRDD3 (5 bases). The germline V gene encodes CDR1 GEAIGNYY and CDR2 EKD. CDR3 size: 15 residues.

In the case of this clone: A read error is likely here: a far larger clone is one base away. This CDR3 is also generated by other DNA sequences in the sample. The chain combines TRDV2 with TRDJ3; 8 positions match TRDD3. CDR3 length: 21 amino acids. Germline V gene lookup returns CDR1 GEAIGNYY and CDR2 EKD. The chain's CDR3 is CACDTADWGFSHSWDTRQMFF. CDR3 in DNA: TGTGCCTGTGACACCGCGGACTGGGGGTTCTCCCACTCCTGGGACACCCGGCAGATGTTTTTC.

As concerns this clone: A far larger clone is just one base off, so this is likely a read error. Other DNA sequences within the sample encode an identical CDR3. V is TRDV2 and J is TRDJ2; TRDD3 agrees at 7 bases. With V trimmed by 2 bases and J by 0 bases, 8 bases remained unmatched. The germline CDR1 and CDR2 sequences are GEAIGNYY and EKD. The CDR3 totals 17 residues. CDR3 nucleotides: TGTGCCTGTGACAGTCGGGGGATCCCAGCTTTGACAGCACAACTCTTCTTT. This sequence encodes CACDSRGIPALTAQLFF.

Of note for this clone: TCRdb assigns this DNA the protein of a much larger clone, which departs from its translation at residue 3; this likely reflects a read error, and the protein shown comes from translating the DNA. The V call is TRDV2, the J call TRDJ3, with 7 bases identical to TRDD3. The CDR3 runs 18 residues. The V gene's germline CDR1 is GEAIGNYY and CDR2 EKD. The CDR3 region is CAYDTLGVSSWDTRQMFF. For the CDR3, the DNA is TGTGCCTATGACACCCTGGGGGTGAGCTCCTGGGACACCCGACAGATGTTTTTC.

This clone was seen a handful of times. The mismatch at residue 4 between this DNA's translation and the TCRdb protein of a much larger clone likely reflects a read error; the protein shown is translated from the DNA. The rearrangement joins TRDV2 to TRDJ3; 11 bases line up with TRDD3. The CDR3 is 18 residues long. Germline lookup yields CDR1 GEAIGNYY and CDR2 EKD. The junction had 6 bases not matched to a gene; V was cut back by 4 bases and J by 2 bases. The chain's CDR3 is CACEGLLGDTWDTRQMFF. The CDR3 DNA reads as TGTGCCTGTGAAGGATTACTGGGGGATACCTGGGACACCCGACAGATGTTTTTC.